These 4 T cell receptor beta chains were sequenced from one sample in a study of cytomegalovirus exposure and HLA in healthy donors. The assay was immunoSEQ multiplex PCR, and TCRdb's table has in-frame clones only and misses some. This sample has roughly 75,000 clones, with nearly 95% found just once. The sample comprised PBMCs. The origin of the receptors is a woman aged 18-29 years in good health and CMV-seronegative.

The table lists this clone with a count of one. The chain couples TRBV5-1 to TRBJ2-2; D may be TRBD2 (6 bases). Germline V gene lookup returns CDR1 SGHRS and CDR2 YFSETQ. The germline V and J ends were trimmed by 3 bases and 9 bases, with 15 bases remaining between them. The CDR3 covers 14 residues. DNA of the CDR3: TGCGCCAGCAGCTGGGCCGCCGGGGGAAGGGAGCTGTTTTTT. Translation: CASSWAAGGRELFF.

The V call is TRBV9, the J call TRBJ2-5; D may be TRBD1 (6 bases). V lost 4 bases and J lost 4, with 14 bases in between. CDR3 length equals 14 residues. Per the germline V gene, CDR1 is SGDLS and CDR2 is YYNGEE. The CDR3 nucleotides are TGTGCCAGCAGCCCCGGGACATCTCGAGAGACCCAGTACTTC. This gives the protein CASSPGTSRETQYF.

The chain carries TRBV4-3 and TRBJ2-3, with D possibly TRBD2 on 6 matching bases. This CDR3 is built from 17 residues. In germline, CDR1 is LGHNA, CDR2 YSLEER. V was trimmed by 4 bases and J by 5 bases, leaving 22 bases between them. This CDR3 reads CASSPGGSSLRGDTQYF. The CDR3 DNA follows: TGCGCCAGCAGCCCCGGAGGGTCTAGCTTACGTGGAGATACGCAGTATTTT.

The J gene is TRBJ1-1, the V gene TRBV29-1; D not certain. Germline V gene lookup returns CDR1 SQVTM and CDR2 ANQGSEA. Deletions cut 3 bases from V and 1 base from J, with 12 bases between. The CDR3 has 14 residues. The CDR3 here is CSVEPRLWNTEAFF. In DNA, the CDR3 is TGCAGCGTTGAGCCCCGTCTATGGAACACTGAAGCTTTCTTT.